The 21 T cell receptor beta chains reported below all come from one sample, sequenced in a study of metastatic and nonmetastatic thyroid tumors. Every patient was untreated before thyroid surgery. TCRdb re-clonotyped the PCR reads via MiXCR. The data contain 24,000 or so clones, approximately 13% of them singletons. Sequencing was performed on blood. These receptors originate from a female donor with papillary thyroid cancer or a benign thyroid nodule (not recorded which). Some clones in this sample may be carry-over from other donors' samples.

At least ten counts were recorded for this clone. The chain uses TRBV20-1 and TRBJ2-3, with 9 bases fitting TRBD2. CDR3 size: 14 residues. V lost 6 bases, J lost 4 bases, and 8 bases stayed unmatched. The germline V gene encodes CDR1 DFQATT and CDR2 SNEGSKA (reference sequence). DNA of the CDR3: TGCAGTGCAAGCATAGCGGGAGTGTCAGATACGCAGTATTTT. Its translation is CSASIAGVSDTQYF.

This clone is judged medium-sized. The CDR3 coding sequence is TGTGCCAGCAACCCCCCGTATTCACCCCTCCACTTT. This encodes CASNPPYSPLHF. The chain links TRBV6-2 or TRBV6-3 to TRBJ1-6; no firm D call. The CDR3 runs 12 residues. CDR1 is MNHEY and CDR2 is SVGEGT in the germline V gene. V lost 7 bases to trimming and J lost 8 bases, with 9 bases between them.

The rearrangement joins TRBV20-1 to TRBJ2-1, with TRBD2 identical over 7 bases. The CDR3 length is 15 residues. Germline values: CDR1 DFQATT, CDR2 SNEGSKA (reference sequence). V lost 4 bases and J lost 7; bases outside the gene matches: 13. The CDR3 DNA sequence: TGCAGTGCTACAGTGCCTGTACTAGCGTGGAATGAGCAGTTCTTC. It codes for CSATVPVLAWNEQFF.

Remarks on this clone: A much larger clone differs by one base, so this may be a read error. The chain employs TRBV7-9 and TRBJ2-2; weak D call: TRBD2 (5 bases). V dropped 2 bases and J dropped 6 bases, with 13 bases sitting between them. The CDR3 covers 15 residues. Germline V CDR1 and CDR2: SEHNR, FQNEAQ (reference sequence). The CDR3 protein is CASSLRDEGAGELFF. CDR3 bases: TGTGCCAGCAGCTTACGAGACGAGGGCGCCGGGGAGCTGTTTTTT.

This clone was seen many times. The rearrangement links TRBV9 to TRBJ2-1; perhaps TRBD2 as D (6 bases). The ends were cut back, 4 bases at V and 12 bases at J, with 23 bases in the middle. CDR1 is SGDLS, CDR2 YYNGEE, per germline. The CDR3 has 15 amino acids. CDR3 DNA: TGTGCCAGCAGCCCCCGGGACTTACCCGAATATAGGCAGTTCTTC. It encodes CASSPRDLPEYRQFF.

With regard to this clone: This sequence may be a read error, since a much larger clone differs from it by one base. The chain joins TRBV20-1 to TRBJ1-6; D possibly corresponds to TRBD1 (5 bases). Germline V CDR1 and CDR2: DFQATT, SNEGSKA (reference sequence). V shed 3 bases and J shed 10 bases, with 13 bases lying between them. This CDR3 contains 13 residues. CDR3 DNA: TGCAGTGCTAGCTTTGGGGCTAGGTCACCCCTCCACTTT. It is translated as CSASFGARSPLHF.

The chain is built from TRBV28 and TRBJ2-3; TRBD2 agrees at 7 bases. Germline V gene data show CDR1 as MDHEN and CDR2 as SYDVKM. V was pared by 3 bases and J by 5 bases, with 11 bases of the junction left unmatched. The CDR3 extends over 16 amino acids. CDR3 in DNA: TGTGCCAGCAGTTTTCTCGCGGGAGAGGAAAAAGATACGCAGTATTTT. Its protein is CASSFLAGEEKDTQYF.

This clone occurred a few times. The conserved final phenylalanine or tryptophan is absent from the CDR3, which likely points to a read error. The chain has TRBV12-5 and TRBJ2-1, with a tentative D call TRBD2 (6 bases). The germline V gene has CDR1 LGHNT and CDR2 FRNRAP. The CDR3 spans 16 residues. Deletions cut 3 bases from V and 2 bases from J, with 14 bases between. CDR3 coding DNA: TGTGCTAGTGGTTTTAGCGGAACCAGGGCCTACAATGAGCAGTTCTAC. Translated, it gives CASGFSGTRAYNEQFY.

In its sample, this clone was seen many times. The rearrangement uses TRBV7-9 and TRBJ1-1, with D unclear. The CDR3 has 12 residues. V lost 6 bases to trimming and J lost 5 bases, with 10 bases between them. Germline assignment: CDR1 SEHNR and CDR2 FQNEAQ (reference sequence). DNA for the CDR3: TGTGCCAGCAGGCAAGAGGGAACTGAAGCTTTCTTT. Its translation is CASRQEGTEAFF.

This clone was counted ten times or more. The chain carries TRBV19 and TRBJ2-5; 11 bases align to TRBD2. This CDR3 region has 15 residues. V gave up 3 bases and J gave up 5 bases; unmatched junction bases: 5. Germline V gene sequence: CDR1 LNHDA, CDR2 SQIVND (reference sequence). The DNA for the CDR3 is TGTGCCAGTAGTATGCTAGCGGGAGGCGGGGAGACCCAGTACTTC. This sequence encodes CASSMLAGGGETQYF.

About this clone itself: The conserved phenylalanine or tryptophan normally closing the CDR3 is absent here, so this likely arose from a read error. The chain joins TRBV4-2 to TRBJ2-6; 7 bases line up with TRBD1. Unmatched junction bases numbered 3, after V lost 6 bases and J lost 1 base. This CDR3 spans 15 amino acids. Germline V gives CDR1 LGHNA, CDR2 YNFKEQ. CDR3 amino acids: CASRRTGSGANVLTV. Written as DNA, the CDR3 is TGTGCCAGCAGAAGGACAGGATCTGGGGCCAACGTCCTGACTGTC.

This clone was recorded at least ten times. V usage is TRBV2 and J usage is TRBJ1-3; D might be TRBD1 (6 bases). This CDR3 is built from 17 residues. From germline, CDR1 is SNHLY and CDR2 FYNNEI. Between the trimmed V and J ends, which lost 0 bases and 4 bases, there was a span of 16 bases. DNA for the CDR3: TGTGCCAGCAGTGAAGCGCGGGCAGGGGTTTACGGAAACACCATATATTTT. It codes for CASSEARAGVYGNTIYF.

Many counts were recorded for this clone. This sequence joins TRBV5-1 and TRBJ2-7; the D call may be TRBD1 or TRBD2 (5 bases each). The CDR3 totals 16 residues. With 0 bases removed from V and 3 bases from J, the gap between germline ends came to 16 bases. Per germline, CDR1 SGHRS and CDR2 YFSETQ. The CDR3 DNA follows: TGCGCCAGCAGCTTGGCCCGGGACCGGTTGGACTACGAGCAGTACTTC. Translating it yields CASSLARDRLDYEQYF.

This clone was detected a few times. V usage is TRBV6-4 and J usage is TRBJ1-2, with TRBD1 matching 12 bases. The CDR3 loop spans 18 amino acids. Looked up from germline, CDR1 is MRHNA and CDR2 is SNTAGT. The ends lost 0 bases at V and 1 base at J; junction bases unmatched: 6. The CDR3 bases are TGTGCCAGCAGTGACTCGAAGGGACAGGGGGCTATTAACTATGGCTACACCTTC. This sequence encodes CASSDSKGQGAINYGYTF.

This clone occurred many times. This chain joins TRBV18 and TRBJ1-1, with D tentatively TRBD1 (5 bases). The CDR3 is 14 amino acids. Trimming removed 5 bases at V and 8 bases at J, with 18 bases between. Per the germline V gene, CDR1 is KGHSH and CDR2 is LQKENI. This chain's CDR3 is CASSSKQDTSEAFF. CDR3 sequence (DNA): TGTGCCAGCTCATCTAAACAGGACACCTCGGAAGCTTTCTTT.

This clone was seen more than once but under ten times. The chain uses TRBV6-1 and TRBJ1-3; D possibly corresponds to TRBD1 (6 bases). This CDR3 is built from 11 residues. Germline V gene sequence: CDR1 MNHNS, CDR2 SASEGT. Trimming removed 7 bases at V and 9 bases at J, with 10 bases between. The CDR3 loop reads CASINRVTIYF. The DNA of the CDR3 is TGTGCCAGCATCAACAGGGTCACCATATATTTT.

This clone occurred many times. The rearrangement links TRBV5-5 to TRBJ2-1; 12 positions agree with TRBD2. The V and J ends lost 4 bases and 5 bases, in that order; junction bases with no gene match: 4. The CDR3 length is 15 residues. Germline assignment: CDR1 SGHKS and CDR2 YYEKEE (reference sequence). The CDR3 bases are TGTGCCAGCAGCGACAGACTAGCGGGGGACAATGAGCAGTTCTTC. Translation: CASSDRLAGDNEQFF. Full variable domain (rest looked up from reference TRBV5-5 and TRBJ2-1): DAGVTQSPTHLIKTRGQQVTLRCSPISGHKSVSWYQQVLGQGPQFIFQYYEKEERGRGNFPDRFSARQFPNYSSELNVNALLLGDSALYLCASSDRLAGDNEQFFGPGTRLTVL.

The table lists this clone with a few counts. The chain carries TRBV10-1 and TRBJ1-6, with a tentative D call TRBD1 (6 bases). The germline V gene has CDR1 WNHNN and CDR2 SYGVQD (reference sequence). The CDR3 spans 12 residues. V gave up 6 bases and J gave up 10 bases, with 10 bases separating them. The CDR3 protein is CASSEDRSPLHF. The CDR3 DNA sequence: TGCGCCAGCAGCGAGGACAGATCACCCCTCCACTTT.

This clone came up many times. The chain employs TRBV3-1 and TRBJ2-7; D is possibly TRBD2 (6 bases). This CDR3 spans 14 amino acids. Trimming cost V 2 bases and J 3 bases, with 11 bases left between them. Germline CDR1 LGHDT, CDR2 YNNKEL (reference sequence). CDR3 amino acids: CASSQRLASYEQYF. The DNA for the CDR3 is TGTGCCAGCAGCCAAAGGCTAGCGAGCTACGAGCAGTACTTC.

This clone showed up many times. CDR3: CASRRLAQGTDTQYF. Written as DNA, the CDR3 is TGTGCCAGCCGCAGGCTAGCGCAAGGCACAGATACGCAGTATTTT. J is TRBJ2-3 and V is TRBV2; D might be TRBD2 (6 bases). Trimming took off 8 bases at V and 1 base at J, with 16 bases between the two ends. CDR1 and CDR2 (germline): SNHLY, FYNNEI. The length of the CDR3 is 15 residues.

In its sample, this clone was seen many times. At the DNA level, this CDR3 is encoded by other sequences in the same sample as well. The chain uses TRBV20-1 and TRBJ2-5; possibly TRBD1 for D (6 bases). The CDR3 contains 13 residues. CDR1 DFQATT and CDR2 SNEGSKA come from the germline V gene (reference sequence). CDR3 coding DNA: TGCGGTGGAATCCGAGACAGGCGAGAGACCCAGTACTTC. Translation gives CGGIRDRRETQYF.